This T cell receptor beta chain emerged from a study of cytomegalovirus exposure and HLA in healthy donors (dated by TCRdb to between 2016 and 2019). As for the study more broadly: An earlier analysis of around 600 of the donors reported 250 to 350 Gb of sequence data and 117 million unique TCR beta sequences from 150 million to 200 million T cells. Genome-wide SNP genotypes for about 55% of the 666 donors were used in a later genetic analysis, which treated that subset as a discovery cohort. Typing coverage differed by locus: A, B, C, DRB1 and DQB1 were typed in about 620-640 donors, DQA1 in 500 to 550, DPA1 in around 580, and DPB1 in just under 480. Of the roughly 400 genotyped donors, 65% to 90% fell in the genetic ancestry cluster associated with self-reported Caucasian donors. Both class I and class II loci were covered by HLA typing, at four-digit resolution. Because of strong linkage in the cohort, roughly 5 DR-DQ haplotypes were treated as single units for association and clustering. Rather than using new phenotypic data, the later analysis identified candidate immune exposures from TCR beta sequences and from how often those sequences occurred across donors. Alongside the repertoire data, information on donor age, sex, ethnicity and CMV serostatus was compiled. In an earlier analysis of over 550 of the donors, high-throughput TCR beta sequencing was used to judge whether each TCR beta V gene segment behaved as functional or pseudogenic. In a later analysis, previously published TCR beta repertoires from fewer than 750 donors were re-analyzed and high-resolution HLA genotyping was added so that TCR occurrence patterns could be studied. The study profiled the T cell repertoires of some 610 subjects by immunosequencing and related them to cytomegalovirus serostatus. Across about 380 genotyped donors of the cohort, an average of 235,054 unique TCR beta nucleotide sequences per donor were sequenced, and 15% to 20% of those sequences were non-productive. An early release that covered fewer than 800 HLA-typed donors contained about 290 gigabases of sequencing data and 65 million to 100 million unique TCR sequences. In addition to the first cohort of roughly 670 subjects, a separate validation cohort of approximately 110 different subjects was used. Every discovery cohort repertoire had been produced on one sequencing platform. The study was designed to test whether signatures of past pathogen exposure could be identified by cataloging public T cell receptors. High-throughput TCR immunosequencing, statistical association of individual TCRs with disease status, and machine learning were combined to predict cytomegalovirus infection status. Overall study outcomes, separate from this receptor: Most TCR sequences were observed very rarely across donors, whereas some public TCRs were present in many individuals. The study listed over 150 TCR beta chains as associated with cytomegalovirus. A later genetic analysis associated a missense DCLRE1C variant with V-gene and J-gene trimming of TCR beta chains, and an independent cohort replicated the association. Cytomegalovirus status was reported to be diagnosed by the classifier with high specificity and sensitivity in both the original and validation cohorts. Several of the top co-occurrence clusters appeared to be linked to parvovirus B19, influenza, CMV and Epstein-Barr virus, according to a later analysis. Some IMGT-functional V segments, including TRBV6-2 and TRBV6-3, could not be told apart with the 87-base-pair reads, so those segments were excluded. Presence/absence analyses assumed roughly uniform sequencing depth across donors, an assumption that may not hold. Specific HLA alleles were associated with 15,000 to 20,000 TCR beta sequences at a false discovery rate of 0.05 in a later analysis. In a later analysis, TCR association rates were found to vary across HLA loci, with the most associated TCRs seen for DRB1 alleles and the fewest for HLA-C alleles. The sequencing pipeline was judged likely to have produced a cluster of highly shared sequence variants as a technical artifact. According to a later genetic analysis, donors in an Asian-associated ancestry cluster had fewer N-insertions in productive TCRs than the approximately 650-donor mean. Because counts were too low, 15 to 20 rarely observed V segments, including chromosome 9 orphons, were excluded from the earlier analysis of a few hundred of the donors. A later analysis found that HLA-associated TCR beta chains were more clonally expanded and had lower generation probabilities than equally common non-associated chains. The authors suggested that the approach could potentially be generalized to other disease states and immunological phenotypes. Linkage disequilibrium might explain the correlated functional status among segregating V segments, but an unknown experimental factor could not be excluded. Assigning TCR associations to individual alleles was difficult when HLA alleles, especially DR and DQ, strongly co-occurred. A further reported finding was that TCR beta sequences accurately predicted the HLA-A and HLA-B alleles for most subjects in the first cohort. In vitro tests confirmed that a few of the cytomegalovirus-associated TCR beta chains recognize cytomegalovirus antigens. Immune exposure information for the cohort was limited to CMV serostatus. Only TCR beta chains were sequenced in this cohort, and the absence of alpha or paired-chain data limited detectable features. Because HLA typing was unavailable for some donors at each locus, only the typed subset was used in association tests. In an earlier analysis of fewer than 700 of the donors, most TCR beta V segments appeared in productive rearrangements about 90% or about 30% of the time, broadly matching IMGT annotations. Most CMV-associated TCR beta chains appeared to be HLA-restricted in a later analysis, and the HLA associations seemed to be driven largely by CMV exposure.

Library generation was performed with the immunoSEQ multiplex PCR assay. The multiplex PCR relied on a mix of 60 forward primers for TCR Vbeta segments and 13 reverse primers for TCR Jbeta segments. The CDR3 region of rearranged TCR beta genes was amplified from genomic DNA with a multiplex PCR assay. The amplified TCR beta libraries were sequenced on the Illumina HiSeq System as 87-base-pair reads. In the paper's pipeline: Across the 670 or so repertoires, a later analysis counted approximately 75 million unique TCR beta chains, 9 million to 14 million of which were shared by at least two donors. Raw reads were error-corrected and collapsed into unique sequences with a nearest-neighbor algorithm that merged closely related sequences to remove PCR and sequencing errors. Alignment of CDR3 sequences to IMGT reference sequences was used to assign V, D and J gene segments. Each retained sequence needed at least a six-nucleotide match to both a V gene segment and a J gene segment. A rearrangement counted as productive if the CDR3 had no stop codons and remained in frame with V and J, and every other rearrangement counted as non-productive. Following IMGT convention, CDR3 was defined as the stretch from the second conserved V-encoded cysteine up to the conserved J-encoded phenylalanine. In an earlier analysis of approximately 590 of the donors, sequences lacking an unambiguous match to a single V gene segment were excluded. In an earlier analysis of 587 of the donors, V segments were called functional above 56.7% productive rearrangements and were called segregating when the between-donor standard deviation exceeded 5%. A statistical classification framework was built for diagnosing cytomegalovirus status from the catalog of TCR beta chain sequences. V and J gene assignment, in a later analysis, came from comparing TCR nucleotide sequences with IMGT/GENE-DB human TR gene sequences. In a later analysis, CDR3 sequences and most-parsimonious VDJ recombination scenarios were assigned using the TCRdist pipeline. A later analysis defined each TCR beta chain by its CDR3 amino acid sequence plus V-gene family, and excluded reads lacking a unique V-gene family. As a way to deal with suspected cross-contamination and a sequencing artifact, a later analysis dropped nearly 600 nucleotide sequences that were highly shared and had low generation probability. A later analysis calculated a clonal expansion index for each public chain from normalized within-repertoire ranks of inferred template counts. Generation probabilities in a later analysis came from a VDJ recombination model fitted to out-of-frame rearrangements, and those results were checked against IGoR. In a later analysis, hypergeometric tests were used to score TCR-TCR, TCR-HLA and TCR-CMV co-occurrence, with a repertoire-size bias correction applied to TCR pairs. In a later analysis, false discovery rates were estimated by permuting HLA or CMV assignments 20 times. In a later analysis, co-occurring TCRs were grouped with DBSCAN, and TCRdist sequence similarity was added when clustering was performed within HLA-allele-positive subsets. Co-occurrence clustering excluded repertoires with fewer than 30,000 or more than 120,000 public chains, plus five with anomalous nucleotide sharing. TCRdb stores this immuneACCESS table with in-frame sequences only. Part of the clones is absent; in the studies checked, under half of the shortfall reflects unresolved V genes, and no reason is known for the rest. V and J calls and clone size are those listed in that table; D and trimming were worked out from the DNA. The sample's table lists a count of 75,000 to 95,000 clones. The top ten clonotypes cover 1.5% of the sample.

CDR1 SGDLS and CDR2 YYNGEE were looked up in the germline V gene. The CDR3 runs 14 residues from the cysteine to the phenylalanine. Only CDR3 DNA remains: 42 bases, in frame from the first base. Trimming at the junction amounts to 3 bases on V and 4 bases on J, and the germline ends lie 13 bases apart. On this clone: Its target antigen remains unknown.

The cohort was made up of approximately 670 healthy bone marrow donors. All cohort members were sampled while nominally healthy, although unrecorded immune exposures were likely present. The donor was CMV seronegative and belonged to the group of 380 or so seronegative cohort members. A peripheral blood sample was provided by each donor, and peripheral blood mononuclear cells were used for TCR beta sequencing. Genomic DNA was extracted from the blood cell samples with the Qiagen DNeasy Blood Extraction Kit. The V and J segments used are TRBV9 and TRBJ2-5; tentative D gene TRBD2, with 6 bases matching. The source is a woman between 55 and 75 years old in good health and CMV-seronegative. Sequencing was done on a sample of PBMCs. The base sequence is TGTGCCAGCAGCGGGGGTAGCGGTGGAGAGACCCAGTACTTC. This sequence encodes CASSGGSGGETQYF.